What follows is one T cell receptor beta chain and its context. TCRdb's table, derived via immunoSEQ multiplex PCR, lists solely in-frame clones and lacks some. The sample contains about 31,000 clones, roughly 95% of which appear only once. This record belongs to a study of control samples from healthy donors and cancer patients. Germline values: CDR1 SGHTA, CDR2 FQGNSA. The CDR3 runs to 15 residues. Unmatched junction bases numbered 8, after V lost 2 bases and J lost 6 bases. The source material was blood. V gene TRBV7-2 combines with J gene TRBJ2-7; the match to TRBD1 covers 9 bases. The receptor's source is a man in his 60s in good health. The DNA of the CDR3 is TGTGCCAGCAGCTTATACGGGACAGGGTCGGTCGAGCAGTACTTC. Its protein product is CASSLYGTGSVEQYF.